This TCR beta chain was captured by sequencing in a study of T cells in Graves' hyperthyroidism and ophthalmopathy. This clonotype was counted many times. Its cognate antigen is unknown. Criteria for exclusion of patients were uncontrolled infection, other autoimmune disease, pregnancy or lactation. Diagnosis relied on clinical symptoms, serum thyroxine and TRAb, thyroid ultrasound and orbital computed tomography. Findings of the study overall: Peripheral blood also featured most of the thyroid clonotypes expanded above 0.001. It was a median approximately 6 months before onset that the model predicted ophthalmopathy.

V lost 0 bases, J lost 5 bases, and 11 bases lay in between. From germline, CDR1 is SNHLY and CDR2 FYNNEI. CDR3 length equals 15 residues. Template material for amplifying TCR beta CDR3 regions consisted of RNA transcripts. A first-round RT-PCR of the TCR CDR3 used the HTBI primer set. A single record per CDR3 protein comes from TCRdb applying MiXCR to the multiplex PCR reads. The sample shows more than 500,000 distinct CDR3 sequences, around 50% of them seen only once. Material: peripheral blood or thyroid tissue (not recorded which). This chain links TRBV2 with TRBJ1-5; D is unclear. The TCR was taken from an adult woman with Graves' disease, either hyperthyroidism or ophthalmopathy (not recorded which). CDR3 region: CASSEASQSYQPQHF. The CDR3 region has the DNA TGTGCCAGCAGTGAAGCGAGTCAGAGTTATCAGCCCCAGCATTTT.